This T cell receptor beta chain was obtained from a study of T-cell memory formation after mild COVID-19. Study at large: Largely donor-specific TCR clusters were found. Whole-study results and caveats: CD4/CD8 balance held among clones contracting day 15 to 85, and later expanders leaned CD4+. CD4+ contracting clones were mainly CM and EM; CD8+ ones, EMRA.

This clonotype occurred a few times. Its target is not known. UMIs and sample barcodes were carried by the TCR alpha and TCR beta cDNA libraries that 5'RACE produced using constant-segment primers. TCRdb fed the 5' RACE reads into MiXCR, producing one record per CDR3 protein. The table records around 120,000 distinct CDR3 sequences, more than 15% of them present only once. In germline, CDR1 is KGHDR, CDR2 SFDVKD. Trimming shortened V by 2 bases and J by 4 bases, and 16 bases separated the two germline ends. The CDR3 has 16 amino acids. This TCR was sampled from an adult woman who had mild COVID-19 (a few samples of this study predate the infection). Cell type and time point are not known. V usage is TRBV24-1 and J usage is TRBJ1-2; D gene unclear. The sequenced material came from PBMCs or a T cell subset sorted from them (not recorded which). The CDR3 bases are TGTGCCACCAGTGATTCTACGGGTGCTTGGCCCTATGGCTACACCTTC. Its protein is CATSDSTGAWPYGYTF.